What follows describes a single T cell receptor (beta chain). Germline lookup yields CDR1 SGHTA and CDR2 FQGTGA. The CDR3 sequence is 13 residues long. Trimming left V 4 bases short and J 5 bases short, with 11 bases between. The sample is drawn from a study of blood T cell repertoires in COVID-19. Study at large: Samples of COVID-19 (acute and convalescent) were obtained from the United States, Italy and Spain.

Sequencing was performed with immunoSEQ multiplex PCR; in TCRdb, only in-frame clones are kept and a portion is missing. The sample includes 110,000 or so clones, over 70% seen only once; the top ten take around 4.2%. The receptor comes from a human donor in a cohort sampled during active or convalescent COVID-19. The chain couples TRBV7-3 to TRBJ1-1, with D unresolved. Sequencing was done on a sample of peripheral blood. The CDR3 region is CASSYGGLTEAFF. Here the CDR3 DNA reads TGTGCCAGCAGCTACGGCGGGCTTACTGAAGCTTTCTTT.